This paragraph reports one T cell receptor beta chain. The entry originates in a study of OX40 agonist ivuxolimab in advanced cancers. Generated by immunoSEQ multiplex PCR, the TCRdb table keeps only in-frame clones and is missing some. The table shows more than 75,000 clones, with more than 85% occurring only once. Trimming removed 5 bases from V and 5 bases from J; junction bases left unmatched: 11. CDR3 size: 15 residues. The germline CDR1 and CDR2 sequences are SGHTA and FQGNSA. The J gene is TRBJ2-7, the V gene TRBV7-2; 8 nucleotides match TRBD2. This receptor was identified in an adult with an advanced solid tumor such as melanoma, head and neck, liver or kidney cancer. Material: CD4+ or CD8+ T cells sorted from blood, obtained in a trial of the OX40 agonist ivuxolimab. The CDR3 DNA follows: TGTGCCAGCAGCGTACCGGGACTAGTCAGGCACGAGCAGTACTTC. This encodes CASSVPGLVRHEQYF.